Listed below are T cell receptor beta chains from one sample, sequenced in a study of blood T cell repertoires in COVID-19. Sequenced by immunoSEQ multiplex PCR; TCRdb stores in-frame clones only, minus some. The repertoire consists of about 91,000 clones, with 85% to 90% occurring once and the leading ten covering around 5%. Specimen: peripheral blood. These receptors were collected from a woman at least 80 years old with active COVID-19. Each CDR3 is given with its conserved first and last residue. The D gene is left open where the match is weak. Clone size is given for some rows only: seen once, a few or many times, or a class if the clone is expanded.

TRBV6-2/TRBV6-3	TRBJ2-7	.	TRBD1	TGTGCCAGCAGTTTCCGACAGGGGTCGATAGCGTCCTACGAGCAGTACTTC	CASSFRQGSIASYEQYF
TRBV7-2	TRBJ2-3	.	.	TGTGCCAGCAGCCATCCGGGTCCTAGCACAGATACGCAGTATTTT	CASSHPGPSTDTQYF
TRBV7-8	TRBJ2-1	.	TRBD2	TGTGCCAGCAGCTTCCTAGCGGGAGTGGGGTCCTACAATGAGCAGTTCTTC	CASSFLAGVGSYNEQFF
TRBV19	TRBJ2-1	.	TRBD2	TGTGCCAGTAGTTTCTCCATGGGGAAGAGACTAGCGGGGGATGGTTCAATCTACAATGAGCAGTTCTTC	CASSFSMGKRLAGDGSIYNEQFF
TRBV3-1/TRBV3-2	TRBJ2-2	.	TRBD1	TGTGCCAGCAGCCAAGATTGGGGCTCAGGGGGCACCGGGGAGCTGTTTTTT	CASSQDWGSGGTGELFF
TRBV18	TRBJ2-2	.	.	TGTGCCAGCTCACCACCGGGGAGGAACACCGGGGAGCTGTTTTTT	CASSPPGRNTGELFF
TRBV6-1	TRBJ2-3	.	TRBD2	TGTGCCAGCAGTGAATTCGAGACGAGGACTAGCGGCAGGGTTGATACGCAGTATTTT	CASSEFETRTSGRVDTQYF
TRBV6-2/TRBV6-3	TRBJ2-3	.	.	TGTGCCAGCAGTTACGAGGACAGTAGCACAGATACGCAGTATTTT	CASSYEDSSTDTQYF
TRBV4-1	TRBJ1-2	.	TRBD1	TGCGCCAGCAGCCCGCAAGACAGGGGCTTTAACTATGGCTACACCTTC	CASSPQDRGFNYGYTF
TRBV19	TRBJ2-6	.	.	TGTGCCAGTAGTCCCGGGACAACACGCTCTGGGGCCAACGTCCTGACTTTC	CASSPGTTRSGANVLTF
TRBV28	TRBJ1-3	.	.	TGTGCCAGCAGTTTAGGAGGGGCCTTCTCTGGAAACACCATATATTTT	CASSLGGAFSGNTIYF
TRBV20-1	TRBJ2-5	.	TRBD2	TGCAGTGCTAGTCCAGGGTTGGAACTAGCGGAGATCCAAGAGACCCAGTACTTC	CSASPGLELAEIQETQYF
TRBV9	TRBJ2-3	once	TRBD2	TGTGCCAGCAGCGTATATGCGGGAGAGGAAGATACGCAGTATTTT	CASSVYAGEEDTQYF
TRBV28	TRBJ2-1	.	.	TGTGCCAGCAGTTCGCCCGCCCCGGGAGTAAGGAATGAGCAGTTCTTC	CASSSPAPGVRNEQFF
TRBV6-5	TRBJ2-3	.	TRBD2	TGTGCCAGCAGTTACGCGGGAGGAGGCACAGATACGCAGTATTTT	CASSYAGGGTDTQYF
TRBV6-5	TRBJ1-1	.	.	TGTGCCAGCAGTTTGGCCAGGGGACCTGAAGCTTTCTTT	CASSLARGPEAFF
TRBV3-1/TRBV3-2	TRBJ1-6	.	.	TGTGCCAGCAGCCAAGGACTGCTGAATTCACCCCTCCACTTT	CASSQGLLNSPLHF
TRBV4-1	TRBJ2-3	.	TRBD2	TGCGCCAGCAGCCAAGCATTAGCGGGACTTAGCACAGATACGCAGTATTTT	CASSQALAGLSTDTQYF
TRBV28	TRBJ1-5	.	.	TGTGCCAGCAGTGCTGGACAGATTAGCAATCAGCCCCAGCATTTT	CASSAGQISNQPQHF
TRBV9	TRBJ2-5	.	TRBD2	TGTGCCAGCAGCGTATCCCTAGGACTAGAAGAGACCCAGTACTTC	CASSVSLGLEETQYF
TRBV11-3	TRBJ2-1	.	TRBD1	TGTGCCAGCAGCTTAGGGCTAGCGGGACAGGGGGCCAATGAGCAGTTCTTC	CASSLGLAGQGANEQFF
TRBV28	TRBJ2-7	.	.	TGTGCCAGCAGTTTATCAGGCCAGGGCGAGCAGTACTTC	CASSLSGQGEQYF
TRBV12-5	TRBJ1-5	.	TRBD1	TGTGCTAGTGGTTTGGTACTAGACAGGGGAGGGAATCAGCCCCAGCATTTT	CASGLVLDRGGNQPQHF
TRBV6-5	TRBJ1-2	.	.	TGTGCCAGCAGCCGAGGGTACACCGTGGGGGGCTACACCTTC	CASSRGYTVGGYTF
TRBV7-2	TRBJ2-1	.	TRBD2	TGTGCCAGCAGCTCCCAAGCGGGAGCGGTAGGTGAGCAGTTCTTC	CASSSQAGAVGEQFF
TRBV5-1	TRBJ2-5	.	TRBD1	TGCGCCAGCACCCGGACAGGGGTGGGTGAGACCCAGTACTTC	CASTRTGVGETQYF
TRBV7-2	TRBJ2-7	.	.	TGTGCCAGCAGCCCCGCAAGGAGACCCCCCTACGAGCAGTACTTC	CASSPARRPPYEQYF
TRBV10-3	TRBJ1-2	.	.	TGTGCCATCAGCCTCAGCGGGCGCACGTTTAATGGCTACACCTTC	CAISLSGRTFNGYTF
TRBV5-1	TRBJ1-4	.	.	TGCGCCAGCAGCTTGGCCAGGGGTTATGCAACTAATGAAAAACTGTTTTTT	CASSLARGYATNEKLFF
TRBV25-1	TRBJ1-6	.	.	TGTGCCAGCAGTGACAGGGCTGATTCACCCCTCCACTTT	CASSDRADSPLHF
TRBV10-3	TRBJ2-7	.	TRBD2	TGTGCCATCAGTTACAGGGGACTAGCCGCCTACGAGCAGTACTTC	CAISYRGLAAYEQYF
TRBV11-3	TRBJ2-1	.	.	TGTGCCAGCAGCTTAGTCGGGTCAGTGAGTTACAATGAGCAGTTCTTC	CASSLVGSVSYNEQFF
TRBV28	TRBJ2-7	few	.	TGTGCCAGCAGTTTGGCCTCGGGGGAACGCTACGAGCAGTACTTC	CASSLASGERYEQYF
TRBV6-6	TRBJ2-3	.	TRBD1	TGTGCCAGCAGTTACTCTAGGACAGGGGGCCCAGATACGCAGTATTTT	CASSYSRTGGPDTQYF
TRBV28	TRBJ2-3	.	TRBD1	TGTGCCAGCAGTTGGCAGGCGACAGGGGGCACAGATACGCAGTATTTT	CASSWQATGGTDTQYF
TRBV9	TRBJ2-7	.	TRBD1	TGTGCCAGCAGCGTGGAGGACAGGGACACGTGGCAGTACTTC	CASSVEDRDTWQYF
TRBV21-1	TRBJ2-1	once	.	TGTGCCAGCAGCAAACCAGCGGGGTACAATGAGCAGTTCTTC	CASSKPAGYNEQFF
TRBV7-2	TRBJ2-5	.	TRBD2	TGTGCCAGTCGGGCTAGCGGGAGGTGGGAGACCCAGTACTTC	CASRASGRWETQYF
TRBV6-5	TRBJ2-1	.	.	TGTGCCAGCAGTTCCGGAGGGGGGGGCGCTTACAATGAGCAGTTCTTC	CASSSGGGGAYNEQFF
TRBV4-2	TRBJ2-1	.	.	TGTGCCAGCAGCCAAGATCCCGCAGGAGGCGATGAGCAGTTCTTC	CASSQDPAGGDEQFF
TRBV19	TRBJ1-1	.	.	TGTGCCAGTAGTATTTTGGAGGGGTCCTTTAACACTGAAGCTTTCTTT	CASSILEGSFNTEAFF
TRBV7-2	TRBJ2-1	.	TRBD2	TGTGCCAGCAGCCCCAAGCGGGAGGGCCCCAATGAGCAGTTCTTC	CASSPKREGPNEQFF
TRBV9	TRBJ1-3	few	.	TGTGCCAGCAGCGGAAGGGGTTTCCGAAACACCATATATTTT	CASSGRGFRNTIYF
TRBV18	TRBJ1-3	.	.	TGTGCCAGCTCACCCCTTCTCGGAGCTGGAAACACCATATATTTT	CASSPLLGAGNTIYF
TRBV2	TRBJ2-1	.	.	TGTGCCAGCATCCTACAGGTCCGAGCCAATGAGCAGTTCTTC	CASILQVRANEQFF